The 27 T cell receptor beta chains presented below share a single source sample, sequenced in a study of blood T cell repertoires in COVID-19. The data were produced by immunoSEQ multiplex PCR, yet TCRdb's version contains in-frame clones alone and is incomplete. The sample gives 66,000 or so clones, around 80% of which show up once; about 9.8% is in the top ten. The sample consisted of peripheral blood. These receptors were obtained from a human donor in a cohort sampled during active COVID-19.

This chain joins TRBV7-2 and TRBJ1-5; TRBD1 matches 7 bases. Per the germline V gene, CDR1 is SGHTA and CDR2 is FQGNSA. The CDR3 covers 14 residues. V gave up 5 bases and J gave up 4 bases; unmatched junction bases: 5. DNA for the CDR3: TGTGCCAGCAGCCCGACAGGGTCAAATCAGCCCCAGCATTTT. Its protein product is CASSPTGSNQPQHF.

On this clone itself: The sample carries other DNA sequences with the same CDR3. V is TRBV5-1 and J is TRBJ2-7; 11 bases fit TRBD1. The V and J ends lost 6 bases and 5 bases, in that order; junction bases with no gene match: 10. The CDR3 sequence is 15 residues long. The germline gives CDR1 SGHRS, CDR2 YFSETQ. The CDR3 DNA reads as TGCGCCAGCAACGAAGGGACAGGGGGTGGGCACGAGCAGTACTTC. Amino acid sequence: CASNEGTGGGHEQYF.

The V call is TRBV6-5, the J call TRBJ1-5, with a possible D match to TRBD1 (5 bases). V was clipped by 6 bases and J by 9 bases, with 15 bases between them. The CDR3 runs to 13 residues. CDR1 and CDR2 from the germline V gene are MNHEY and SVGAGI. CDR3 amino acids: CASRADSSGPQHF. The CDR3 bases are TGTGCCAGCAGGGCCGACAGTTCAGGGCCCCAGCATTTT.

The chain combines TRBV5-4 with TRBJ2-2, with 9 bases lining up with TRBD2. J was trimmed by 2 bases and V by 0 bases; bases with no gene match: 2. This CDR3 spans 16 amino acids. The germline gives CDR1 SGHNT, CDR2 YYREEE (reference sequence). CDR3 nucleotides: TGTGCCAGCAGCTTGGGCGGGAGGGCCAACACCGGGGAGCTGTTTTTT. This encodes CASSLGGRANTGELFF.

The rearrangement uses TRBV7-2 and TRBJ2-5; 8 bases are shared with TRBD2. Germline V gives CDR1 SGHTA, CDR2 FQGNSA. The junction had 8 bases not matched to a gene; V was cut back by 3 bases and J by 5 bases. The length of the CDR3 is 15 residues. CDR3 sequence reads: CASSFRGPSGETQYF. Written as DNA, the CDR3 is TGTGCCAGCAGCTTCCGAGGCCCTAGCGGGGAGACCCAGTACTTC.

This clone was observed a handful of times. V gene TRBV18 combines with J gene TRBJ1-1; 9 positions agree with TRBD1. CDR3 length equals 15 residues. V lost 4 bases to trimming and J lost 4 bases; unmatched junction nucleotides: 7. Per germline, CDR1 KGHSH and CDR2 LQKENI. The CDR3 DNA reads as TGTGCCAGCTCACTGGGACAGGGACTGGGCACTGAAGCTTTCTTT. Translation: CASSLGQGLGTEAFF.

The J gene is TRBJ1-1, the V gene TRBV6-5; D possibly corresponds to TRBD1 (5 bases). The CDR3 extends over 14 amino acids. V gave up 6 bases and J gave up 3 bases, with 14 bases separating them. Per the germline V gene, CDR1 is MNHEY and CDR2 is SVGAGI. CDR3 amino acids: CASSPRRGYTEAFF. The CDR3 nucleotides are TGTGCCAGCAGCCCCCGGCGGGGGTACACTGAAGCTTTCTTT.

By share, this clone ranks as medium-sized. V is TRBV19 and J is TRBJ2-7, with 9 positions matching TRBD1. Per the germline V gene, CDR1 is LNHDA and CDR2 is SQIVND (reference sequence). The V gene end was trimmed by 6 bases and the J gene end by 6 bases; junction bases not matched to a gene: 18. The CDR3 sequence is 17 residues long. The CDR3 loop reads CASSPQGQGVGAREQYF. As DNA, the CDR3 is TGTGCCAGTAGCCCGCAGGGACAGGGAGTTGGGGCCCGCGAGCAGTACTTC.

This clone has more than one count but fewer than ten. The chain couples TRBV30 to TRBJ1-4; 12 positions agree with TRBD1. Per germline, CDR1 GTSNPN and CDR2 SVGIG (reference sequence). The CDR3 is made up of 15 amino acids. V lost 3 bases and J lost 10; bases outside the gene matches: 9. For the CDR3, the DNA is TGTGCCTGGAGAGCCGGGACAGGGGGCTTGGGAAAACTGTTTTTT. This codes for CAWRAGTGGLGKLFF.

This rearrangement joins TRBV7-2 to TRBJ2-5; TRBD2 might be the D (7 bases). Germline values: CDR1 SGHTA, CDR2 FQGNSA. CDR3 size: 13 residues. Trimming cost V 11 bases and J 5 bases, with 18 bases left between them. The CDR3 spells CAGGAGVRETQYF. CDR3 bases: TGTGCCGGGGGGGCGGGAGTTCGGGAGACCCAGTACTTC.

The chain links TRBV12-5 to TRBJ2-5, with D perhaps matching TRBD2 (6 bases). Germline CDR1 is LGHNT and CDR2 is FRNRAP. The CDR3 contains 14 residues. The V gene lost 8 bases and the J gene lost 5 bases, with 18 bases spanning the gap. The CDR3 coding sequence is TGTGCTAGTCGCCGAGGGGAGGCGGGGGAGACCCAGTACTTC. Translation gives CASRRGEAGETQYF.

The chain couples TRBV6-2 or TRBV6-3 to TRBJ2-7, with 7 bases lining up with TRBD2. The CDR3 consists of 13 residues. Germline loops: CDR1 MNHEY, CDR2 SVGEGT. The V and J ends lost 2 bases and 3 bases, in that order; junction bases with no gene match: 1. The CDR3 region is CASSYREDYEQYF. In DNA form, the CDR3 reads TGTGCCAGCAGTTACCGGGAGGACTACGAGCAGTACTTC.

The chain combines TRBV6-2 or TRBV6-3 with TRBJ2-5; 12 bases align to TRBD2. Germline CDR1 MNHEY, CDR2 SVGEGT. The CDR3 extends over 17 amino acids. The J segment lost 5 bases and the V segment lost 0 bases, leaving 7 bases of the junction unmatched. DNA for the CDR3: TGTGCCAGCAGTTACTCCTCACTAGCGGGAGGTGGTGAGACCCAGTACTTC. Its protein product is CASSYSSLAGGGETQYF.

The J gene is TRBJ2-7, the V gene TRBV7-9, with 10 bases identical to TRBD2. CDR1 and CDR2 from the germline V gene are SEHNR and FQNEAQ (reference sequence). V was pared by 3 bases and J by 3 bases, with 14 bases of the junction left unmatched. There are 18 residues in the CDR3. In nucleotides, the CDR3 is TGTGCCAGCAGCTTTCCTGGGGGTAGCGGGAGGCCACGCTACGAGCAGTACTTC. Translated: CASSFPGGSGRPRYEQYF.

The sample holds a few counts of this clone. The CDR3 is CASSLGGHQPQHF. The CDR3 DNA is TGTGCCAGCAGTTTAGGGGGGCATCAGCCCCAGCATTTT. V is TRBV12-3 or TRBV12-4 and J is TRBJ1-5; perhaps TRBD1 as D (6 bases). There are 13 residues in the CDR3. Trimming took 1 base from V and 5 from J, leaving 6 bases between them.

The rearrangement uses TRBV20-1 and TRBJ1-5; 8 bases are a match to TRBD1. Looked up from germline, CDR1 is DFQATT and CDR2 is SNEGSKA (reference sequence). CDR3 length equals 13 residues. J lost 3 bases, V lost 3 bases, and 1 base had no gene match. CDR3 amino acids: CSASQGANQPQHF. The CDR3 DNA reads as TGCAGTGCTAGTCAGGGGGCCAATCAGCCCCAGCATTTT.

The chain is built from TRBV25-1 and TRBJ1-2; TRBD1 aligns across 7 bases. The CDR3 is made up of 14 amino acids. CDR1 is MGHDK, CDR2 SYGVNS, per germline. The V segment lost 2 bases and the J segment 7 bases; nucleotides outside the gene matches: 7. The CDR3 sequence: CASSEQGGLSGYTF. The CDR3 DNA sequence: TGTGCCAGCAGTGAACAGGGGGGTCTAAGTGGCTACACCTTC.

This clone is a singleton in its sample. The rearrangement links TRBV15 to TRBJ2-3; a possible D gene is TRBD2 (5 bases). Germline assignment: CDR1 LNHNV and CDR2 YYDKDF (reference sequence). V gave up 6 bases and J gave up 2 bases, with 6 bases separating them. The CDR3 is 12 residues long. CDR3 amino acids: CATRGDTDTQYF. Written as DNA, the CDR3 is TGTGCCACCAGGGGAGACACAGATACGCAGTATTTT.

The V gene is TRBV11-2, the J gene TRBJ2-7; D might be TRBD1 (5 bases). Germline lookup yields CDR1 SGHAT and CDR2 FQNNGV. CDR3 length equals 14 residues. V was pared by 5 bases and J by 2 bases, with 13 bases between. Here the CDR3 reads CASSTSRGTYEQYF. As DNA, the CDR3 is TGTGCCAGCAGCACGTCTAGGGGAACCTACGAGCAGTACTTC.

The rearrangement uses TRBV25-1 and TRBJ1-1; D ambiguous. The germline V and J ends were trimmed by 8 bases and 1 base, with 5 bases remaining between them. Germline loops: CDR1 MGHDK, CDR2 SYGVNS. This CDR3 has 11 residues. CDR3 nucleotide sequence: TGTGCCAGCCGTTCGAACACTGAAGCTTTCTTT. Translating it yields CASRSNTEAFF.

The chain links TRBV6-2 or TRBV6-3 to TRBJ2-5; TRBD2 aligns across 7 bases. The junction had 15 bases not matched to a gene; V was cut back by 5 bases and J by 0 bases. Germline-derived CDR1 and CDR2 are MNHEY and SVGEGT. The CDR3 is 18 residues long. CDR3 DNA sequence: TGTGCCAGCAGTGACACTAGCGAAGATAGACCGTACCAAGAGACCCAGTACTTC. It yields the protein CASSDTSEDRPYQETQYF.

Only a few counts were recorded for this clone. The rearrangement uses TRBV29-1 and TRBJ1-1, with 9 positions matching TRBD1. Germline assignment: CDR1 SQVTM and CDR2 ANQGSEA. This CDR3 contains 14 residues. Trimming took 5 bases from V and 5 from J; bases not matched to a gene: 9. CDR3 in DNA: TGCAGCGTTAACCCACAGGGGGCGCGGACTGAAGCTTTCTTT. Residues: CSVNPQGARTEAFF.

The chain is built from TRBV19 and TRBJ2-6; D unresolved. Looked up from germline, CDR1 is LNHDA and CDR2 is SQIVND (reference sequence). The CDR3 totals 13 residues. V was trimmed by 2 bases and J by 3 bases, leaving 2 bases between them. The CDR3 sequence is CASSIRGANVLTF. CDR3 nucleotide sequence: TGTGCCAGTAGTATACGTGGGGCCAACGTCCTGACTTTC.

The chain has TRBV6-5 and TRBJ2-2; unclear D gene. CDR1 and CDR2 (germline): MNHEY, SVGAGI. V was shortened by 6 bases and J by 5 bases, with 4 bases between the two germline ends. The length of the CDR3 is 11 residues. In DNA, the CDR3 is TGTGCCAGCAGCCAAACCGGGGAGCTGTTTTTT. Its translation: CASSQTGELFF.

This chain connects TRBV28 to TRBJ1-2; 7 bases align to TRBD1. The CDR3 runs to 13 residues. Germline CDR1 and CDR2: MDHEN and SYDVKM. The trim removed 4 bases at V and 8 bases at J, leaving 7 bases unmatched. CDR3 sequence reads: CASSSTGPRGYTF. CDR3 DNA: TGTGCCAGCAGTTCGACAGGGCCCCGGGGCTACACCTTC.

DNA of the CDR3: TGTGCCAGCAGCTTAGGCCCCGGGGGAAAGAAGCCCCAGCATTTT. Residues: CASSLGPGGKKPQHF. The chain recombines TRBV7-9 with TRBJ1-5, with D possibly being TRBD1 (5 bases). Germline V CDR1 and CDR2: SEHNR, FQNEAQ (reference sequence). The CDR3 runs to 15 residues. Trimming shortened V by 1 base and J by 8 bases, and 15 bases separated the two germline ends. Drawing the rest from reference TRBV7-9 and TRBJ1-5, the complete variable domain is DTGVSQNPRHKITKRGQNVTFRCDPISEHNRLYWYRQTLGQGPEFLTYFQNEAQLEKSRLLSDRFSAERPKGSFSTLEIQRTEQGDSAMYLCASSLGPGGKKPQHFGDGTRLSIL.

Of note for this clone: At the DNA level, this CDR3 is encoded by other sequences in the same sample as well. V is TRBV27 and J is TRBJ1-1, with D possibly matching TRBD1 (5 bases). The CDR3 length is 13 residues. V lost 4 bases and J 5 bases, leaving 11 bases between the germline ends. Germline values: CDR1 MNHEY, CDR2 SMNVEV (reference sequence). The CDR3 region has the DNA TGTGCCAGCAGTTCGACGGGGGGAACTGAAGCTTTCTTT. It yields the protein CASSSTGGTEAFF.